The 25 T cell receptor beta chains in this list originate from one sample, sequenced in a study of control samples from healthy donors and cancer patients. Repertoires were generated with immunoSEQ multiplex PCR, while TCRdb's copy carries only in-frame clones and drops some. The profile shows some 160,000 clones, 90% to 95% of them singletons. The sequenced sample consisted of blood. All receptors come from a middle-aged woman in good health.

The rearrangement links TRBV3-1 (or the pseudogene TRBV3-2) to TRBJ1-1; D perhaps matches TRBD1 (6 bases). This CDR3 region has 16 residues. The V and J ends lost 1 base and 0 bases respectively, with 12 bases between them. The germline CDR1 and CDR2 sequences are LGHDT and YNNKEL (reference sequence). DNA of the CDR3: TGTGCCAGCAGCCAAGGTCAGGGGTCCATGAACACTGAAGCTTTCTTT. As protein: CASSQGQGSMNTEAFF.

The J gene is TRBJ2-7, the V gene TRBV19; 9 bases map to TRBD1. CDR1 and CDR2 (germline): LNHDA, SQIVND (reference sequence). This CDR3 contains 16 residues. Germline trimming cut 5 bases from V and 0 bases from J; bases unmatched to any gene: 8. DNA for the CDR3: TGTGCCAGTAGTTTACAGGGGGCCTTAACCTCCTACGAGCAGTACTTC. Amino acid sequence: CASSLQGALTSYEQYF.

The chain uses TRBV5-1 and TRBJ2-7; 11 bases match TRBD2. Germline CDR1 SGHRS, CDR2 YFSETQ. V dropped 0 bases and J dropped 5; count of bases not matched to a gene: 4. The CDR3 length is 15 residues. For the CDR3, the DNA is TGCGCCAGCAGCTTGGGACTAGCGGGAAGCCACGAGCAGTACTTC. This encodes CASSLGLAGSHEQYF. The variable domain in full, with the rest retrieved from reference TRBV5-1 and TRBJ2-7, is KAGVTQTPRYLIKTRGQQVTLSCSPISGHRSVSWYQQTPGQGLQFLFEYFSETQRNKGNFPGRFSGRQFSNSRSEMNVSTLELGDSALYLCASSLGLAGSHEQYFGPGTRLTVT.

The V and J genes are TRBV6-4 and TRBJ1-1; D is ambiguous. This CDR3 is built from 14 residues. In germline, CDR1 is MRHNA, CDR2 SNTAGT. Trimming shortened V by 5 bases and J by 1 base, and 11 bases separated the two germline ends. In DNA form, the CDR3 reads TGTGCCAGCAGTTTGGACGGTTCGAACACTGAAGCTTTCTTT. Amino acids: CASSLDGSNTEAFF.

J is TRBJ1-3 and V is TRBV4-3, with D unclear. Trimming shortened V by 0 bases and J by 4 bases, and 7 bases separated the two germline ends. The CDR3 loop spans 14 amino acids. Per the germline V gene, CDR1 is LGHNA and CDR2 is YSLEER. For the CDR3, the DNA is TGCGCCAGCAGCCAAGATCTTCAGGGAAACACCATATATTTT. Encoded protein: CASSQDLQGNTIYF.

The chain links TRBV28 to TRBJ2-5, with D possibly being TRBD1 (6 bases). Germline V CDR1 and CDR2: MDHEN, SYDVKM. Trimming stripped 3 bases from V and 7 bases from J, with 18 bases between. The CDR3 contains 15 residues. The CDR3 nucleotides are TGTGCCAGCAGTTTCACGGGACACTCAAGCGGGACCCAGTACTTC. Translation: CASSFTGHSSGTQYF.

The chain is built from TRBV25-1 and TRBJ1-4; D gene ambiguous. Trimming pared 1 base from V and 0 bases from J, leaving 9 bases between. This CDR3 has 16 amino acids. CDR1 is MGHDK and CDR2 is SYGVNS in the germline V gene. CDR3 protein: CASSEFKGATNEKLFF. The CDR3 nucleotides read TGTGCCAGCAGTGAATTCAAGGGAGCAACTAATGAAAAACTGTTTTTT.

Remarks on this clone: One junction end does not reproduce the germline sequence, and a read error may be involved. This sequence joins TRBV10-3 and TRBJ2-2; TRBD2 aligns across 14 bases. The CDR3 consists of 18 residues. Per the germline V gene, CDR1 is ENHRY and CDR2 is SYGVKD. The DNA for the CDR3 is TGTGCCACCAGTGACAGTGCGCCGGGACTAGCGGGAGCGGGGGAGCTGTTTTTT. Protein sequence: CATSDSAPGLAGAGELFF.

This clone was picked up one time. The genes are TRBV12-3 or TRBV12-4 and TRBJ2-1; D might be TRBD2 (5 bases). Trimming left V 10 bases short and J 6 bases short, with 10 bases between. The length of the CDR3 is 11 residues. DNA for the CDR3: TGTGCCACCCGCGGGCTCAATGAGCAGTTCTTC. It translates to CATRGLNEQFF.

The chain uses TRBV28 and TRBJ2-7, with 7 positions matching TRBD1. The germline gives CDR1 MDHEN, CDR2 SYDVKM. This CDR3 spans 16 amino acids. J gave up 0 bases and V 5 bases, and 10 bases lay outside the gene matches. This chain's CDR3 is CASSLPGTASSYEQYF. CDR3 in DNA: TGTGCCAGCAGTCTACCAGGGACAGCAAGCTCCTACGAGCAGTACTTC.

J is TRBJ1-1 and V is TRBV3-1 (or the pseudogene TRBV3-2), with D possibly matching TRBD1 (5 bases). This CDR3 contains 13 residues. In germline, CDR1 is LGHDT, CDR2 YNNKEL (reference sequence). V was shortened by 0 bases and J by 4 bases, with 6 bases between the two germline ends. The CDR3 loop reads CASSQDRVTEAFF. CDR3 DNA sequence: TGTGCCAGCAGCCAAGACAGGGTCACTGAAGCTTTCTTT.

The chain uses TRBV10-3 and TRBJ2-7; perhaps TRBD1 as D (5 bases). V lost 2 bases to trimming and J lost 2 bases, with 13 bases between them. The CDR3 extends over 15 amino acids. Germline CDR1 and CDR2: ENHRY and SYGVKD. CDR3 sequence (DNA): TGTGCCATCAGTGAGGGGGCAGTTAATACCTACGAGCAGTACTTC. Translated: CAISEGAVNTYEQYF.

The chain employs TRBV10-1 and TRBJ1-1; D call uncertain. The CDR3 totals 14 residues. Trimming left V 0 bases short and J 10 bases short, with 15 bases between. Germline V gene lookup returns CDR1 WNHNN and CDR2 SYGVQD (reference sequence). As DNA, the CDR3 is TGCGCCAGCAGTGAGTCCACACCGGGTAACCGAGCTTTCTTT. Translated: CASSESTPGNRAFF.

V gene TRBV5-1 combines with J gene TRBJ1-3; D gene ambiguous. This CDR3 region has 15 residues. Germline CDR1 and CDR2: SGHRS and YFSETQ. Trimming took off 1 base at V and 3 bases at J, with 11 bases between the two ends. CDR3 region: CASSLSTELGNTIYF. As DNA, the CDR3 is TGCGCCAGCAGCTTGTCAACAGAACTTGGAAACACCATATATTTT.

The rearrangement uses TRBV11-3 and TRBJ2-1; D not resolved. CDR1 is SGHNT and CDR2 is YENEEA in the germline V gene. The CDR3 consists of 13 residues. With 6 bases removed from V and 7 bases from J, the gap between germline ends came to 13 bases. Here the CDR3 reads CASSRYDGNEQFF. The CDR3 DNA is TGTGCCAGCAGTCGTTACGACGGAAATGAGCAGTTCTTC.

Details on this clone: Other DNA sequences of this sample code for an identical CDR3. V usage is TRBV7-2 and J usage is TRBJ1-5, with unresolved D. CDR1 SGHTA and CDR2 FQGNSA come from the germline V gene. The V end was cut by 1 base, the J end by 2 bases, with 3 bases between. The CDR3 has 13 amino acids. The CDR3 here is CASSLDGNQPQHF. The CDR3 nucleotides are TGTGCCAGCAGCTTAGACGGCAATCAGCCCCAGCATTTT. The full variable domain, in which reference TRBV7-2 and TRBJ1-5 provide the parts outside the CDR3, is GAGVSQSPSNKVTEKGKDVELRCDPISGHTALYWYRQSLGQGLEFLIYFQGNSAPDKSGLPSDRFSAERTGGSVSTLTIQRTQQEDSAVYLCASSLDGNQPQHFGDGTRLSIL.

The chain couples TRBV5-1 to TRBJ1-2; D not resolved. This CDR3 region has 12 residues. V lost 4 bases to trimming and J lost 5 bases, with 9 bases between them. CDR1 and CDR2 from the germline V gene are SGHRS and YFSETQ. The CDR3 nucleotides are TGCGCCAGCAGCGTAGACGATTATGGCTACACCTTC. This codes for CASSVDDYGYTF.

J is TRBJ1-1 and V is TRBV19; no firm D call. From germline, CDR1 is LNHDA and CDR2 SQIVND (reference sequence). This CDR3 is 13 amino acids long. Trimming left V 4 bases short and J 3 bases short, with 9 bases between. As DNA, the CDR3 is TGTGCCAGTAGTACGAGATGGGACACTGAAGCTTTCTTT. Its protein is CASSTRWDTEAFF.

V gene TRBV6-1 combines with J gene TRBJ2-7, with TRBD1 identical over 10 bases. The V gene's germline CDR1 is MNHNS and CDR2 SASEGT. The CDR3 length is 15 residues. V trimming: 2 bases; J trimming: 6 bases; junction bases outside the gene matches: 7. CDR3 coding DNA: TGTGCCAGCAGTGAAAGGACAGGGGGTTCAAGCGAGCAGTACTTC. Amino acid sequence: CASSERTGGSSEQYF.

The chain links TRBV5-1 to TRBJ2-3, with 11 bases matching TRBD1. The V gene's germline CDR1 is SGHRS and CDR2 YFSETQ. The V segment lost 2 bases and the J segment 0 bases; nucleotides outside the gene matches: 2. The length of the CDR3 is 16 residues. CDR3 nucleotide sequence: TGCGCCAGCAGCTTCTGGGACAGGGGGAGCACAGATACGCAGTATTTT. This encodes CASSFWDRGSTDTQYF.

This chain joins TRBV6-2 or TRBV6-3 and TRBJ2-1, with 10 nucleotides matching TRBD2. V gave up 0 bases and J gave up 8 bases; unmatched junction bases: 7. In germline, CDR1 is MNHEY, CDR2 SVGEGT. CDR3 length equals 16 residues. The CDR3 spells CASSYSPAGGADEQFF. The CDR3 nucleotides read TGTGCCAGCAGTTACTCCCCAGCGGGAGGGGCGGATGAGCAGTTCTTC.

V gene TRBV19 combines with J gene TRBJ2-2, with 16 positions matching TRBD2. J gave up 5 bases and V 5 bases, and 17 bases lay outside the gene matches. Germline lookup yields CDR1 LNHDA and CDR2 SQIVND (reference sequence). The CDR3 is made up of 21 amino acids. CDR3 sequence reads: CASSVRLGLAGGPVGTGELFF. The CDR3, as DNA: TGTGCCAGTAGTGTACGACTGGGACTAGCGGGAGGGCCTGTGGGGACCGGGGAGCTGTTTTTT.

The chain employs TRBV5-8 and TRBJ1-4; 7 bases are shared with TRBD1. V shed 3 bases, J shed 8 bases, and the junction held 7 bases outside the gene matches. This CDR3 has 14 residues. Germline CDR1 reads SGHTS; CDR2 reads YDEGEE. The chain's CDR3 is CASSSTGDTEKLFF. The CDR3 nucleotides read TGTGCCAGCAGCTCTACAGGGGATACCGAAAAACTGTTTTTT.

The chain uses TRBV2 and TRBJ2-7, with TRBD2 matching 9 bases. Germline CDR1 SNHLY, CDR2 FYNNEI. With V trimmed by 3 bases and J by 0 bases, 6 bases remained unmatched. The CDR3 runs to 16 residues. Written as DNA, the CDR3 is TGTGCCAGCAGTGAGTTAGCGGGGGCTTACTCCTACGAGCAGTACTTC. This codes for CASSELAGAYSYEQYF.

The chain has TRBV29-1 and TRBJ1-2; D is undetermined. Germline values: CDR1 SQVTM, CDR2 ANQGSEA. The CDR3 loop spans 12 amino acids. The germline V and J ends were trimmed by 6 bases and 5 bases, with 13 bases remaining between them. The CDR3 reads CSVSWGSYGYTF. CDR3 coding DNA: TGCAGCGTATCTTGGGGAAGTTATGGCTACACCTTC.